One TCR beta chain is described in this entry. This sample is drawn from a study of blood T cell repertoires in COVID-19. Across the whole study: Nucleic acid was either cDNA or gDNA, and it came from T cells, B-cell-depleted T cells, or PBMCs.

How the authors handled the data: Amplification from reference gene primers served as the basis for estimated nucleated cell counts. Profiled with immunoSEQ multiplex PCR; TCRdb holds only in-frame clones, not every one. That table is the source of V, J and clone size, and D and trimming were worked out from the DNA. The repertoire has roughly 150,000 clones, around 88% of them found once; the top ten carry about 5%. Material for sequencing was peripheral blood. The receptor was isolated from a human donor in a cohort sampled during active COVID-19.

CDR3 in amino acids: CASSVEANTEAFF. Here the CDR3 DNA reads TGTGCCAGCAGCGTAGAAGCGAACACTGAAGCTTTCTTT. The chain employs TRBV9 and TRBJ1-1; unclear D gene. The germline V gene has CDR1 SGDLS and CDR2 YYNGEE. There are 13 residues in the CDR3. Trimming stripped 0 bases from V and 1 base from J, with 4 bases between.